This entry is about one T cell receptor (beta chain). This entry belongs to a study of control samples from healthy donors and cancer patients. Assay: immunoSEQ multiplex PCR; the TCRdb copy retains only in-frame clones and omits some. The table has about 120,000 clones, roughly 89% seen once. Germline values: CDR1 SGHTA, CDR2 FQGTGA. Trimming cost V 5 bases and J 2 bases; bases outside gene matches: 2. The CDR3 runs to 15 residues. What was sequenced was blood. This TCR was sampled from a man between 25 and 39 years old in good health. The rearrangement links TRBV7-3 to TRBJ2-1; 11 nucleotides align to TRBD1. CDR3 loop: CASSRGQGAYNEQFF. DNA for the CDR3: TGTGCCAGCAGCCGGGGACAGGGGGCCTACAATGAGCAGTTCTTC.